One TCR beta chain is described in this entry. No antigen is known for it. Generated by immunoSEQ multiplex PCR, the TCRdb table keeps only in-frame clones and is missing some. The sample yields 120,000 to 150,000 clones, about 93% seen once. The data belong to a study of T cell responses to AZD1222 COVID-19 vaccine. The CDR3 runs to 14 residues. Germline V gene sequence: CDR1 SGHTA, CDR2 FQGNSA. V lost 6 bases to trimming and J lost 4 bases; unmatched junction nucleotides: 7. Study results and limitations: Possibly, clonal diversity was underestimated; donors were largely white British and included more females.

The V gene is TRBV7-2, the J gene TRBJ1-2; 8 nucleotides line up with TRBD1. This receptor was obtained from an adult in good health. Source: peripheral blood, taken on day 0 of MenACWY control vaccination. The CDR3 region has the DNA TGTGCCAGCAGTAAGGCAGGGGGCCTCTATGGCTACACCTTC. Translating gives CASSKAGGLYGYTF. The variable domain in full, completed from reference TRBV7-2 and TRBJ1-2, reads GAGVSQSPSNKVTEKGKDVELRCDPISGHTALYWYRQSLGQGLEFLIYFQGNSAPDKSGLPSDRFSAERTGGSVSTLTIQRTQQEDSAVYLCASSKAGGLYGYTFGSGTRLTVV.